This is a list of T cell receptor beta chains from one sample in a study of blood T cell repertoires in COVID-19. The repertoire was sequenced with immunoSEQ multiplex PCR; TCRdb's copy has only in-frame clones and lacks some. The sample shows fewer than 200,000 clones, more than 75% of them seen only once. The sequencing sample was made of peripheral blood. These TCRs come from a man aged 45-60 years who had recovered from COVID-19. Both conserved end residues are part of each CDR3. D genes are given only for firm matches. Not all rows give a size; the values are once, few, many and, for expanded clones, a class.

clone_size d_call j_call v_call cdr3_aa cdr3_nt
NA NA TRBJ1-2 TRBV5-4 CASSSPRGLNGYTF TGTGCCAGCAGCTCTCCCAGGGGTCTGAATGGCTACACCTTC
NA TRBD1 TRBJ2-3 TRBV2 CASSVTGAPTDTQYF TGTGCCAGCAGTGTTACAGGGGCCCCGACAGATACGCAGTATTTT
NA NA TRBJ2-2 TRBV7-2 CASSLRGPLTGYTGELFF TGTGCCAGCAGCTTAAGAGGGCCCCTAACAGGGTACACCGGGGAGCTGTTTTTT
NA NA TRBJ2-2 TRBV10-1 CASSDRQGLNTGELFF TGCGCCAGCAGTGACCGTCAGGGGCTAAACACCGGGGAGCTGTTTTTT
NA TRBD2 TRBJ2-5 TRBV2 CASSGLAGQETQYF TGTGCCAGCAGCGGACTAGCGGGACAAGAGACCCAGTACTTC
NA NA TRBJ2-1 TRBV18 CASSPARSSYNEQFF TGTGCCAGCTCACCGGCTAGAAGCTCCTACAATGAGCAGTTCTTC
NA TRBD1 TRBJ2-2 TRBV11-2 CASSPTGGATNGELFF TGTGCCAGCAGCCCAACAGGGGGCGCAACGAACGGGGAGCTGTTTTTT
NA NA TRBJ1-5 TRBV3-1/TRBV3-2 CASSQEGRDSYIGNQPQHF TGTGCCAGCAGCCAAGAAGGCAGGGATAGTTATATCGGCAATCAGCCCCAGCATTTT
NA NA TRBJ2-1 TRBV7-2 CASSPNYNEQFF TGTGCCAGCAGCCCTAACTACAATGAGCAGTTCTTC
NA NA TRBJ2-1 TRBV19 CASSIGSVGRASLYNEQFF TGTGCCAGTAGTATAGGATCGGTGGGTAGGGCTAGCCTGTACAATGAGCAGTTCTTC
NA TRBD1 TRBJ1-2 TRBV6-5 CASSLGQGGVGGYTF TGTGCCAGCAGCCTGGGACAGGGTGGGGTGGGTGGCTACACCTTC
NA TRBD2 TRBJ2-3 TRBV7-3 CASSLSLAGENTQYF TGTGCCAGCAGCTTATCACTAGCGGGTGAGAATACGCAGTATTTT
NA TRBD1 TRBJ2-7 TRBV2 CASSMGPGQGSYEQYF TGTGCCAGCAGTATGGGGCCGGGACAGGGTTCTTACGAGCAGTACTTC
NA NA TRBJ1-4 TRBV6-1 CASSDGSGGNEKLFF TGTGCCAGCAGTGACGGCTCCGGCGGTAATGAAAAACTGTTTTTT
NA NA TRBJ1-3 TRBV9 CASSVVDSQSSGNTIYF TGTGCCAGCAGCGTAGTGGACAGTCAGTCCTCTGGAAACACCATATATTTT
NA NA TRBJ2-1 TRBV6-6 CASSYSTQNEQFF TGTGCCAGCAGTTACTCGACTCAGAATGAGCAGTTCTTC
once NA TRBJ2-1 TRBV27 CASSRQLLNNEQFF TGTGCCAGCAGCCGACAGTTACTGAACAATGAGCAGTTCTTC
few NA TRBJ2-2 TRBV5-1 CASSPRTGMDTGELFF TGCGCCAGCAGCCCGCGGACGGGGATGGACACCGGGGAGCTGTTTTTT
NA NA TRBJ2-7 TRBV10-3 CAISELRESEQYF TGTGCCATCAGTGAGTTAAGGGAGAGCGAGCAGTACTTC
NA NA TRBJ2-3 TRBV7-6 CASRRMPSESTDTQYF TGTGCCAGCAGGAGGATGCCTAGCGAAAGCACAGATACGCAGTATTTT
few NA TRBJ1-6 TRBV18 CASSPETANSPLHF TGTGCCAGCTCACCAGAAACAGCTAATTCACCCCTCCACTTT
NA NA TRBJ1-4 TRBV10-2 CASSEVRGNNEKLFF TGCGCCAGCAGTGAAGTAAGAGGGAACAATGAAAAACTGTTTTTT
once NA TRBJ1-6 TRBV7-2 CASSPEGASSYNSPLHF TGTGCCAGCAGCCCGGAAGGGGCCAGCTCCTATAATTCACCCCTCCACTTT
NA TRBD1 TRBJ2-7 TRBV2 CATTAETGTYEQYF TGTGCCACCACGGCCGAGACAGGGACCTACGAGCAGTACTTC
NA NA TRBJ1-5 TRBV6-6 CASSPLGGDPGNQPQHF TGTGCCAGCAGTCCTCTCGGGGGAGATCCCGGGAATCAGCCCCAGCATTTT
once TRBD2 TRBJ2-3 TRBV9 CASSDPSTSDTQYF TGTGCCAGCAGCGATCCCTCGACTAGCGATACGCAGTATTTT
NA TRBD1 TRBJ1-5 TRBV27 CASRTGGQPQHF TGTGCCAGCAGGACAGGGGGTCAGCCCCAGCATTTT
NA TRBD2 TRBJ2-7 TRBV11-2 CASSPGGAQGYEQYF TGTGCCAGCAGCCCGGGGGGGGCGCAGGGATACGAGCAGTACTTC
NA NA TRBJ2-2 TRBV12-3/TRBV12-4 CASTPTNTGELFF TGTGCCAGCACCCCGACTAACACCGGGGAGCTGTTTTTT
NA TRBD1 TRBJ2-7 TRBV5-8 CASSAGTGFLTYEQYF TGTGCCAGCAGCGCCGGGACAGGCTTTCTGACCTACGAGCAGTACTTC
NA NA TRBJ2-7 TRBV6-6 CASRASRDYEQYF TGTGCCAGCAGGGCTAGCCGGGACTACGAGCAGTACTTC
NA TRBD1 TRBJ2-6 TRBV14 CASSQASTGAGANVLTF TGTGCCAGCAGCCAAGCCTCGACAGGGGCTGGGGCCAACGTCCTGACTTTC
once TRBD1 TRBJ2-1 TRBV19 CASSIDPGGNEQFF TGTGCCAGTAGTATAGACCCAGGGGGCAATGAGCAGTTCTTC
NA TRBD2 TRBJ2-3 TRBV4-1 CASSQDLAGAITDTQYF TGCGCCAGCAGCCAAGATTTAGCGGGGGCGATCACAGATACGCAGTATTTT
NA TRBD1 TRBJ1-2 TRBV5-4 CASSLWDRAPRMYGYTF TGTGCCAGCAGTCTTTGGGACAGGGCCCCCCGAATGTATGGCTACACCTTC
NA TRBD2 TRBJ2-1 TRBV5-4 CASSLVGGGYNEQFF TGTGCCAGCAGCTTGGTTGGCGGGGGTTACAATGAGCAGTTCTTC
NA TRBD2 TRBJ2-7 TRBV5-1 CASSFLPRGVYYEQYF TGCGCCAGCAGCTTTCTCCCCCGGGGGGTCTACTACGAGCAGTACTTC
NA TRBD1 TRBJ1-2 TRBV5-1 CASSLGQGGYGYTF TGCGCCAGCAGCTTGGGACAGGGGGGTTATGGCTACACCTTC
NA TRBD2 TRBJ2-5 TRBV5-6 CASSFRSGGLGTQYF TGTGCCAGCAGCTTTAGATCGGGAGGGCTGGGGACCCAGTACTTC
NA NA TRBJ2-7 TRBV7-2 CASSSTRAATYEQYF TGTGCCAGCAGCTCGACCAGGGCCGCGACCTACGAGCAGTACTTC
NA NA TRBJ1-1 TRBV7-3 CASSLDNSHEAFF TGTGCCAGCAGCTTAGACAACTCCCATGAAGCTTTCTTT
few TRBD2 TRBJ2-7 TRBV5-1 CASSSGTSVKSSYEQYF TGCGCCAGCAGCTCCGGGACTAGCGTGAAGTCCTCCTACGAGCAGTACTTC
NA TRBD2 TRBJ2-5 TRBV19 CASSKLAGGRIQYF TGTGCCAGTAGTAAGCTAGCGGGGGGTCGGATCCAGTACTTC
NA NA TRBJ2-7 TRBV5-8 CASSLAGGTEQYF TGTGCCAGCAGCTTGGCCGGAGGCACCGAGCAGTACTTC
NA NA TRBJ1-6 TRBV2 CASRADNNSPLHF TGTGCCAGCAGGGCAGATAATAATTCACCCCTCCACTTT
once NA TRBJ2-2 TRBV5-1 CASSLGAGAAGELFF TGCGCCAGCAGCTTGGGGGCGGGGGCCGCCGGGGAGCTGTTTTTT
NA TRBD1 TRBJ1-2 TRBV5-4 CASSDRQGVGYTF TGTGCCAGCAGCGATAGACAGGGGGTTGGCTACACCTTC
NA NA TRBJ2-3 TRBV18 CASSPLGRSTDTQYF TGTGCCAGCTCACCATTGGGCAGGAGCACAGATACGCAGTATTTT
NA TRBD2 TRBJ2-1 TRBV7-2 CASSLGLAGYNEQFF TGTGCCAGCAGCTTGGGACTAGCGGGCTACAATGAGCAGTTCTTC
NA NA TRBJ1-5 TRBV7-2 CASSYSESQPQHF TGTGCCAGCAGCTACTCGGAGAGTCAGCCCCAGCATTTT
NA NA TRBJ1-5 TRBV12-5 CASAVGAISNQPQHF TGTGCTAGTGCCGTGGGGGCGATTAGCAATCAGCCCCAGCATTTT
NA NA TRBJ1-3 TRBV12-3/TRBV12-4 CASSPGGNTIYF TGTGCCAGCAGTCCCGGTGGAAACACCATATATTTT
NA NA TRBJ1-3 TRBV2 CASSGPGNSGNTIYF TGTGCCAGCAGTGGGCCAGGCAACTCTGGAAACACCATATATTTT
NA NA TRBJ1-6 TRBV11-1 CASSDRFSKDNSPLHF TGTGCCAGCAGCGACAGGTTCTCCAAGGATAATTCACCCCTCCACTTT
NA TRBD1 TRBJ2-7 TRBV7-9 CASSKSGQGAYEQYF TGTGCCAGCAGCAAATCGGGACAGGGGGCCTACGAGCAGTACTTC
few TRBD1 TRBJ1-5 TRBV29-1 CSARTGSQPQHF TGCAGCGCCCGGACAGGGAGCCAGCCCCAGCATTTT
NA NA TRBJ2-3 TRBV11-3 CASSLDSGITDTQYF TGTGCCAGCAGCTTAGATTCCGGGATCACAGATACGCAGTATTTT
NA NA TRBJ1-4 TRBV4-1 CASSYPGATNEKLFF TGCGCCAGCAGCTACCCGGGGGCAACTAATGAAAAACTGTTTTTT
few TRBD1 TRBJ1-1 TRBV4-2 CASSQDRGGGWNTEAFF TGTGCCAGCAGCCAAGATCGCGGAGGGGGCTGGAACACTGAAGCTTTCTTT
NA TRBD1 TRBJ2-7 TRBV28 CASSSISGTGGFLYEQYF TGTGCCAGCAGTTCCATTTCCGGGACAGGGGGCTTCTTATACGAGCAGTACTTC